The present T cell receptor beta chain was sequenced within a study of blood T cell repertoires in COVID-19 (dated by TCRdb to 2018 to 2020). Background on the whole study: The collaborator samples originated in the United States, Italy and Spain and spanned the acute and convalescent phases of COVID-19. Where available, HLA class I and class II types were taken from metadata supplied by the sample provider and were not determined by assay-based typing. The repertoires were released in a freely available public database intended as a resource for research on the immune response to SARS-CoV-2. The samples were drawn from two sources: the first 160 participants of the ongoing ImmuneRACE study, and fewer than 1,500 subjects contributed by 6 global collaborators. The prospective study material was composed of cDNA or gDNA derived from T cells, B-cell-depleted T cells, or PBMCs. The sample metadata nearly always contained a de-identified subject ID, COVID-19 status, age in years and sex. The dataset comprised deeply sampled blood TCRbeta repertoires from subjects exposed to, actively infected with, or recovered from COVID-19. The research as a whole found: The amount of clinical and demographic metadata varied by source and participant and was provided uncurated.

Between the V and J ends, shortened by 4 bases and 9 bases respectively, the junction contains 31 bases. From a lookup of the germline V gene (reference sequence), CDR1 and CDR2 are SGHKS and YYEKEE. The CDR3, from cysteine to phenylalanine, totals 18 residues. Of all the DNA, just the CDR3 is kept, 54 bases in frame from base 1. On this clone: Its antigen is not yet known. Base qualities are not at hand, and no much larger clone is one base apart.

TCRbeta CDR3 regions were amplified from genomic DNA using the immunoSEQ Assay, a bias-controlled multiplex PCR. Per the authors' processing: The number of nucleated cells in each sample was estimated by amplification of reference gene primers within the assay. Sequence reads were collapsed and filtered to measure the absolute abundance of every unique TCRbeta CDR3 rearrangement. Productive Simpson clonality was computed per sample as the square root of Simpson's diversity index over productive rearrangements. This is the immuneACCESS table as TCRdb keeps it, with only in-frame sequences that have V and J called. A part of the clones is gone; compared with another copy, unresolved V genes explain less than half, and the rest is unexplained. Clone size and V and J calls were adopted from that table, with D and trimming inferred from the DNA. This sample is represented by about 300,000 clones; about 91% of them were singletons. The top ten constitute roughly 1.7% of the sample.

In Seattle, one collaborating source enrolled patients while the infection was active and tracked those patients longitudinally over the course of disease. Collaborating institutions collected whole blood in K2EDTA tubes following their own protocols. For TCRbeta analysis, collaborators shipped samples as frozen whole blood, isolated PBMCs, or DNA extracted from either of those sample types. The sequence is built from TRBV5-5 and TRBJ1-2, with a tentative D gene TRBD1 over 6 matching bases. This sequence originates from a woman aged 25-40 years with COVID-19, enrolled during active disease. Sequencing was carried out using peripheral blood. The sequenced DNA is TGTGCCAGCAGCCGGCTCGGTATTTCAGGGGCCGCCGCCGGGCGCTACACCTTC. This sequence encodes CASSRLGISGAAAGRYTF.